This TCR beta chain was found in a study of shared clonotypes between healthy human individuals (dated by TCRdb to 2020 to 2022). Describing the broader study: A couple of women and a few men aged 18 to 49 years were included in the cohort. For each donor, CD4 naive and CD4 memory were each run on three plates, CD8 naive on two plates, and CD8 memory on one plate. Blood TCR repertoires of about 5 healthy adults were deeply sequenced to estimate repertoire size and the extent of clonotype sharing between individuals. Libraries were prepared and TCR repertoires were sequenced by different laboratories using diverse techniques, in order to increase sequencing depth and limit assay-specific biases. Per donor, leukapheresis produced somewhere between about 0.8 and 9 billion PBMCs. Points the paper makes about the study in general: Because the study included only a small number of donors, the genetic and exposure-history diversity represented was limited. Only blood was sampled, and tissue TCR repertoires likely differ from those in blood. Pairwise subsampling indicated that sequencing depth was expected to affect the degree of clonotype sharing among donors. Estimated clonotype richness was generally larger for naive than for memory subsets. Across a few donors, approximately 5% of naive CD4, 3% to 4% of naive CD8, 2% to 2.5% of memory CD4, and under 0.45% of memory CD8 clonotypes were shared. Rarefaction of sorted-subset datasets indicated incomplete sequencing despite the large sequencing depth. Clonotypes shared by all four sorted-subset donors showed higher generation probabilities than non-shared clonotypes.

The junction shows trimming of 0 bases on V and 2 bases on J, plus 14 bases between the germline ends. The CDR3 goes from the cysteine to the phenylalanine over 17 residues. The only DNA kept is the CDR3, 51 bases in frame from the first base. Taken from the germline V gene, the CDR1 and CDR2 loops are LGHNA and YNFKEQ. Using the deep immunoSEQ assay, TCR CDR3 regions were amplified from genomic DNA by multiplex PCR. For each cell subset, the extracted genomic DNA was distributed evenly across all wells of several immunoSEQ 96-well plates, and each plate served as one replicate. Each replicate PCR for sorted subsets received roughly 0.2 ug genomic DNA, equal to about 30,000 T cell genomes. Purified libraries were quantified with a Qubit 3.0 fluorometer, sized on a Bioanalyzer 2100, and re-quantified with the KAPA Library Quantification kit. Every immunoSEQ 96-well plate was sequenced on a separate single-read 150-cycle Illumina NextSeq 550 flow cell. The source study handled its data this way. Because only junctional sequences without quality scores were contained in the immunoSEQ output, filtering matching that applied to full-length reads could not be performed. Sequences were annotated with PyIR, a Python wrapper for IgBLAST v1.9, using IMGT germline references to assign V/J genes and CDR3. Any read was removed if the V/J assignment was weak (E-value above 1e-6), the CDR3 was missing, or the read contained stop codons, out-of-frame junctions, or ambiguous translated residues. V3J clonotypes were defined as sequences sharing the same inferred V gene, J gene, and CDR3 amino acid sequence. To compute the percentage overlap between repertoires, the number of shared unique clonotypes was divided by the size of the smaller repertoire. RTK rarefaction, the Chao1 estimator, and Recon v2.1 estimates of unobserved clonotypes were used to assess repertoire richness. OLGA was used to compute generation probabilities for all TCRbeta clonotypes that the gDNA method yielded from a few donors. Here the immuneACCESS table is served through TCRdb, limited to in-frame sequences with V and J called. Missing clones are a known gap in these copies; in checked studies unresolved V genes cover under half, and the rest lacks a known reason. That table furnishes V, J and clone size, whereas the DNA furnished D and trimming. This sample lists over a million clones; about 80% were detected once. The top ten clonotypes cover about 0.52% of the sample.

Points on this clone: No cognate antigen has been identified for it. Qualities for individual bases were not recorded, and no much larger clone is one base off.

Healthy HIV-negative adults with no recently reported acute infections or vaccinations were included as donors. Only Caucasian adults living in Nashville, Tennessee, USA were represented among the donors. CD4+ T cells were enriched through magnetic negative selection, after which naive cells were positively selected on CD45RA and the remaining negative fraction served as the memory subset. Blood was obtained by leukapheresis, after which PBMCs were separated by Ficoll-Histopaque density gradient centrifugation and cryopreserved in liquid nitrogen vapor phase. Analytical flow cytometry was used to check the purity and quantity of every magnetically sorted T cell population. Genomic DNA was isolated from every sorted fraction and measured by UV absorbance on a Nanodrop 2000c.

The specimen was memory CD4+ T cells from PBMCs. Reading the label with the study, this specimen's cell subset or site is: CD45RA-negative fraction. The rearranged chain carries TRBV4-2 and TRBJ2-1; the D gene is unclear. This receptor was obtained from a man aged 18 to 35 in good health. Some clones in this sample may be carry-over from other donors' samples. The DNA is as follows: TGTGCCAGCAGCCAAGATTACAGCCCGGACCCCTACAATGAGCAGTTCTTC. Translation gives CASSQDYSPDPYNEQFF.